Below, 18 T cell receptor beta chains from the same sample are listed, as sequenced in a study of blood T cells in healthy people across ages. Primers used in a second PCR of roughly 7 to 12 cycles were a sample-barcoded 5' primer and a J-beta primer mix. MiXCR, applied by TCRdb to the 5' RACE reads, yields one record per CDR3 protein. The table includes approximately 680,000 distinct CDR3 sequences, about 34% detected once. Material for sequencing was blood. The receptor set was obtained from a woman of 80 years or more in good health.

V gene TRBV7-9 combines with J gene TRBJ2-1; 8 nucleotides line up with TRBD1. After removal of 2 bases from V and 15 bases from J, the junction contained 9 bases not matched to a gene. Germline V gene sequence: CDR1 SEHNR, CDR2 FQNEAQ (reference sequence). The CDR3 runs to 13 residues. CDR3 residues: CASSLWDRDRSFF. CDR3 sequence (DNA): TGTGCCAGCAGCTTATGGGACCGGGACAGGTCGTTCTTC. Drawing the rest from reference TRBV7-9 and TRBJ2-1, the complete variable domain is DTGVSQNPRHKITKRGQNVTFRCDPISEHNRLYWYRQTLGQGPEFLTYFQNEAQLEKSRLLSDRFSAERPKGSFSTLEIQRTEQGDSAMYLCASSLWDRDRSFFGPGTRLTVL.

Worth noting for this clonotype: Its ends do not fully match the called genes, so a read error is possible. The chain joins TRBV6-2 or TRBV6-3 to TRBJ1-5, with 8 positions matching TRBD1. This CDR3 has 14 residues. Germline V gene data show CDR1 as MNHEY and CDR2 as SVGEGT. The CDR3 sequence is CACRRGQVGQPQHF. For the CDR3, the DNA is TGTGCCTGCAGGAGGGGACAGGTGGGTCAGCCCCAGCATTTT.

This clonotype was recorded many times. This rearrangement joins TRBV7-2 to TRBJ2-1; D assignment may be TRBD1 or TRBD2 (5 bases each). This CDR3 contains 15 residues. V shed 2 bases and J shed 6 bases, with 14 bases lying between them. Germline CDR1 and CDR2: SGHTA and FQGNSA. The CDR3 reads CASSLYRGAFNEQFF. As DNA, the CDR3 is TGTGCCAGCAGCTTATACCGGGGCGCGTTCAATGAGCAGTTCTTC.

Concerning this clonotype itself: One base away lies a much larger clone, so this may be a sequencing read error. The chain uses TRBV7-9 and TRBJ2-5; D unresolved. The CDR3 is 12 amino acids. Per germline, CDR1 SEHNR and CDR2 FQNEAQ (reference sequence). The CDR3, as DNA: TGTGCCAGCGGGCCGGAGTCAGAGGCCCAGTACTTC. Translating gives CASGPESEAQYF.

In this sample, this clonotype turned up many times. V and J are TRBV14 and TRBJ1-2; possible D gene TRBD1, 5 bases. Germline lookup yields CDR1 SGHDN and CDR2 FVKESK. V lost 0 bases to trimming and J lost 4 bases, with 15 bases between them. CDR3 length: 16 amino acids. CDR3: CASSQEDRGTLYGYTF. The CDR3 bases are TGTGCCAGCAGCCAAGAAGATAGGGGTACCCTCTATGGCTACACCTTC.

J is TRBJ1-6 and V is TRBV5-4; D is ambiguous. The CDR3 has 15 residues. Germline V gene lookup returns CDR1 SGHNT and CDR2 YYREEE (reference sequence). Trimming pared 0 bases from V and 7 bases from J, leaving 11 bases between. In nucleotides, the CDR3 is TGTGCCAGCAGCTTGGGGAGAGGGTTCAATTCACCCCTCCACTTT. It translates to CASSLGRGFNSPLHF.

This clonotype was found many times. This rearrangement joins TRBV5-4 to TRBJ2-3; 8 bases match TRBD2. There are 16 residues in the CDR3. Germline V CDR1 and CDR2: SGHNT, YYREEE (reference sequence). The ends lost 4 bases at V and 1 base at J; junction bases unmatched: 8. In nucleotides, the CDR3 is TGTGCCAGCAGCCTAAGTGCGACTAGCGGCACAGATACGCAGTATTTT. The encoded protein is CASSLSATSGTDTQYF.

This clonotype was counted many times. The chain couples TRBV20-1 to TRBJ2-3; tentatively, D is TRBD1 (5 bases). The CDR3 is 15 residues long. Trimming removed 6 bases at V and 6 bases at J, with 22 bases between. CDR1 and CDR2 from the germline V gene are DFQATT and SNEGSKA (reference sequence). The CDR3 DNA reads as TGCAGTGCGAGCATCACCCCCGGTGGGGCGGATACGCAGTATTTT. Translation gives CSASITPGGADTQYF.

The gene calls are TRBV6-6 and TRBJ2-7; 9 positions match TRBD1. The CDR3 has 13 residues. The germline gives CDR1 MNHNY, CDR2 SVGAGI (reference sequence). The J segment lost 6 bases and the V segment lost 4 bases, leaving 4 bases of the junction unmatched. CDR3 bases: TGTGCCAGCAGTTGGGGGGGACAGGGCGAGCAGTACTTC. As protein: CASSWGGQGEQYF.

V gene TRBV28 combines with J gene TRBJ2-3; the D call may be TRBD1 or TRBD2 (5 bases each). The CDR3 loop spans 16 amino acids. Germline CDR1 is MDHEN and CDR2 is SYDVKM. V lost 3 bases to trimming and J lost 5 bases, with 18 bases between them. CDR3 in amino acids: CASSFSRGIGGDTQYF. DNA of the CDR3: TGTGCCAGCAGTTTTTCCCGGGGCATAGGTGGAGATACGCAGTATTTT.

This clonotype was found a few times. This chain connects TRBV18 to TRBJ1-6; the D gene is possibly TRBD1 (6 bases). The CDR3 extends over 17 amino acids. Germline V gene sequence: CDR1 KGHSH, CDR2 LQKENI. V lost 2 bases and J lost 10, with 21 bases in between. This CDR3 reads CASSPTGSGGVRSPLHF. CDR3 coding DNA: TGTGCCAGCTCACCAACAGGGTCCGGGGGGGTTCGGTCACCCCTCCACTTT.

V usage is TRBV5-1 and J usage is TRBJ2-3; D gene ambiguous. The CDR3 extends over 15 amino acids. Germline V gene sequence: CDR1 SGHRS, CDR2 YFSETQ. V was cut by 2 bases and J by 0 bases, with 10 bases left in between. CDR3 sequence reads: CASSLMRRSTDTQYF. The CDR3 DNA is TGCGCCAGCAGCTTAATGAGGCGGAGCACAGATACGCAGTATTTT.

The chain uses TRBV7-9 and TRBJ2-5, with TRBD1 identical over 7 bases. Germline V gene data show CDR1 as SEHNR and CDR2 as FQNEAQ (reference sequence). This CDR3 is 15 amino acids long. Trimming at V came to 3 bases and at J to 4 bases, leaving 8 bases not matched to a gene. CDR3 amino acids: CASSLKGARRETQYF. The CDR3 DNA reads TGTGCCAGCAGCTTGAAGGGGGCCCGGCGAGAGACCCAGTACTTC. Full variable domain (outside the CDR3, taken from reference TRBV7-9 and TRBJ2-5): DTGVSQNPRHKITKRGQNVTFRCDPISEHNRLYWYRQTLGQGPEFLTYFQNEAQLEKSRLLSDRFSAERPKGSFSTLEIQRTEQGDSAMYLCASSLKGARRETQYFGPGTRLLVL.

This clonotype was picked up many times. This chain uses TRBV20-1 with TRBJ2-1; D is possibly TRBD2 (7 bases). The CDR3 covers 15 residues. Trimming cost V 6 bases and J 0 bases, with 15 bases left between them. The germline V gene has CDR1 DFQATT and CDR2 SNEGSKA (reference sequence). The DNA for the CDR3 is TGCAGTGCCCCTCGGGCGGGGGCCTCCTACAATGAGCAGTTCTTC. The encoded protein is CSAPRAGASYNEQFF.

This clonotype was seen more than once but under ten times. The V call is TRBV29-1, the J call TRBJ1-2; the D gene is possibly TRBD1 (5 bases). CDR1 and CDR2 from the germline V gene are SQVTM and ANQGSEA. V was trimmed by 7 bases and J by 0 bases, leaving 12 bases between them. The CDR3 is made up of 13 amino acids. CDR3 protein: CSAPGRTNYGYTF. In DNA, the CDR3 is TGCAGCGCCCCAGGGAGAACTAACTATGGCTACACCTTC.

At least ten counts were recorded for this clonotype. This rearrangement joins TRBV6-6 to TRBJ2-7; no reliable D call. Germline V gene sequence: CDR1 MNHNY, CDR2 SVGAGI (reference sequence). The germline V and J ends were trimmed by 5 bases and 4 bases, with 6 bases remaining between them. The CDR3 runs to 11 residues. The CDR3 DNA reads as TGTGCCAGCAGTCCTCAATACGAGCAGTACTTC. Protein: CASSPQYEQYF.

This clonotype was seen at least ten times. This sequence joins TRBV29-1 and TRBJ2-6, with a tentative D call TRBD1 (5 bases). CDR3 length equals 19 residues. Trimming shortened V by 0 bases and J by 0 bases, and 18 bases separated the two germline ends. Germline CDR1 is SQVTM and CDR2 is ANQGSEA. CDR3 DNA sequence: TGCAGCGTTGAAGATCGTGACAGAGACATAATCTCTGGGGCCAACGTCCTGACTTTC. Protein sequence: CSVEDRDRDIISGANVLTF.

The chain combines TRBV5-1 with TRBJ1-4; D call uncertain. Trimming shortened V by 0 bases and J by 8 bases, and 8 bases separated the two germline ends. This CDR3 comprises 13 residues. Germline CDR1 reads SGHRS; CDR2 reads YFSETQ. Here the CDR3 reads CASSLGLMEKLFF. As DNA, the CDR3 is TGCGCCAGCAGCTTGGGACTAATGGAAAAACTGTTTTTT.